What follows describes a single TCR beta chain. Antigen: not known. These data originate in a study of cytomegalovirus exposure and HLA in healthy donors. Healthy bone marrow donors made up the donors. 60 Vbeta and 13 Jbeta primers were used in PCR. Profiled with immunoSEQ multiplex PCR; TCRdb holds only in-frame clones, not every one. The sample carries 100,000 or so clones, approximately 56% recorded once. The study, taken as a whole, reports: Association of 16,951 TCR beta sequences with HLA alleles was found at 0.05 false discovery rate in a later analysis. Earlier findings revealed that most TCR beta V segments proved productive either about 90% or about 30% of the time.

The sequencing input was PBMCs. This TCR came from a woman younger than 45 in good health and CMV-seropositive.

The CDR3 region has the DNA TGTGCCGGCACCCAATACGGGGGGGCGAATGAGCAGTTCTTC. Its protein product is CAGTQYGGANEQFF. This chain connects TRBV2 to TRBJ2-1; 8 bases are shared with TRBD2. The CDR3 has 14 residues. The germline gives CDR1 SNHLY, CDR2 FYNNEI. J lost 7 bases, V lost 11 bases, and 13 bases had no gene match.